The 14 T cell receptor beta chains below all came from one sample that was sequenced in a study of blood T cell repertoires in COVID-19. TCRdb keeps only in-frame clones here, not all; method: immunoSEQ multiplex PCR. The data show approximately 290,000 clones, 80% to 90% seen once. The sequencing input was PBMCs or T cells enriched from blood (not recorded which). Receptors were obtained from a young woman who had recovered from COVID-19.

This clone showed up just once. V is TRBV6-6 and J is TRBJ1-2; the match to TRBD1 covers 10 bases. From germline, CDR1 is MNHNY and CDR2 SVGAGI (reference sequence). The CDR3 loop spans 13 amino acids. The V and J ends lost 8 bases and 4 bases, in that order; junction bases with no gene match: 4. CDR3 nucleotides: TGTGCCAGCGGAGGACAGGGGGGCTATGGCTACACCTTC. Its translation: CASGGQGGYGYTF.

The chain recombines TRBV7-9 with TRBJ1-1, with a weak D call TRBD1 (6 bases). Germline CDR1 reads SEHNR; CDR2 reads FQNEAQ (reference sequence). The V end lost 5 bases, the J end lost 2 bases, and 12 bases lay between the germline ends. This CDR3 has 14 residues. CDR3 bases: TGTGCCAGCAGCCCGCGGACAGCAAACACTGAAGCTTTCTTT. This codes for CASSPRTANTEAFF.

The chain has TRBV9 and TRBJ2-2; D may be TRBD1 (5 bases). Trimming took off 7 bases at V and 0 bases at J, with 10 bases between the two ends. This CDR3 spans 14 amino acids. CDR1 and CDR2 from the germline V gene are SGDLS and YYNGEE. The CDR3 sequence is CASAGQANTGELFF. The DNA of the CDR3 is TGTGCCAGCGCAGGACAAGCGAACACCGGGGAGCTGTTTTTT.

CDR3 loop: CASSLGAGTGQETQYF. CDR3 bases: TGTGCCAGCAGCTTAGGGGCCGGGACAGGGCAAGAGACCCAGTACTTC. This chain links TRBV7-9 with TRBJ2-5, with TRBD1 identical over 9 bases. CDR3 length: 16 amino acids. Unmatched junction bases numbered 5, after V lost 1 base and J lost 2 bases. Germline V CDR1 and CDR2: SEHNR, FQNEAQ (reference sequence).

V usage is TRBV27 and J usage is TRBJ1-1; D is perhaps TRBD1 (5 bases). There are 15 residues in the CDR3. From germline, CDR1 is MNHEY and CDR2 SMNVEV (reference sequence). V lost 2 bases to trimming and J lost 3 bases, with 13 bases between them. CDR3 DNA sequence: TGTGCCAGCAGTTTAGGGAGGGGACCATACACTGAAGCTTTCTTT. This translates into CASSLGRGPYTEAFF.

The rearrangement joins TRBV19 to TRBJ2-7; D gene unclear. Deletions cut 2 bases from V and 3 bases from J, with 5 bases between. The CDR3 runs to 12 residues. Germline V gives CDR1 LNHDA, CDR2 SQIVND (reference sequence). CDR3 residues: CASSIPHYEQYF. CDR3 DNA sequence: TGTGCCAGTAGTATACCACACTACGAGCAGTACTTC. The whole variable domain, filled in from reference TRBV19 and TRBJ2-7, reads DGGITQSPKYLFRKEGQNVTLSCEQNLNHDAMYWYRQDPGQGLRLIYYSQIVNDFQKGDIAEGYSVSREKKESFPLTVTSAQKNPTAFYLCASSIPHYEQYFGPGTRLTVT.

CDR3: CASSQDPTGGASQETQYF. In nucleotides, the CDR3 is TGCGCCAGCAGCCAAGATCCGACAGGGGGCGCTTCCCAAGAGACCCAGTACTTC. The chain links TRBV4-1 to TRBJ2-5; 10 bases are shared with TRBD1. The V gene's germline CDR1 is MGHRA and CDR2 YSYEKL. The CDR3 runs to 18 residues. The J segment lost 1 base and the V segment lost 0 bases, leaving 8 bases of the junction unmatched.

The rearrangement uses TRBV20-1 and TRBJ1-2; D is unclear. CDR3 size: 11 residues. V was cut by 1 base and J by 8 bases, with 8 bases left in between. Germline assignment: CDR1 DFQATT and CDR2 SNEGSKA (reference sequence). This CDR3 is CSARVVRGYTF. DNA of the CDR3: TGCAGTGCTAGAGTGGTCAGAGGCTACACCTTC.

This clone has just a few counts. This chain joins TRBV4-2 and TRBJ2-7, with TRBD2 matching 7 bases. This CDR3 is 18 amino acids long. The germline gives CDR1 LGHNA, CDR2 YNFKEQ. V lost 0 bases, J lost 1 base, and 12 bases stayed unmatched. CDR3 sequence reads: CASSQEVGGHPFSYEQYF. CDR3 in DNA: TGTGCCAGCAGCCAAGAAGTGGGAGGGCACCCCTTTTCCTACGAGCAGTACTTC.

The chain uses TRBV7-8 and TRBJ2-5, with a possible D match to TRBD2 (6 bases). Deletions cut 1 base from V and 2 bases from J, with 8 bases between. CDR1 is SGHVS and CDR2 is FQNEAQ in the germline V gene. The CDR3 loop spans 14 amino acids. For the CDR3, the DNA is TGTGCCAGCAGCTTAGGGAGGGGACAAGAGACCCAGTACTTC. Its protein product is CASSLGRGQETQYF.

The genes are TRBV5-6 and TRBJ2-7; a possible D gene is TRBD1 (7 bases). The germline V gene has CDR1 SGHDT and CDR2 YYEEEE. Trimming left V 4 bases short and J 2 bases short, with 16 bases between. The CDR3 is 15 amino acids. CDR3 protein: CASSVGGQFTYEQYF. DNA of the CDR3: TGTGCCAGCAGCGTGGGGGGACAGTTCACCTACGAGCAGTACTTC.

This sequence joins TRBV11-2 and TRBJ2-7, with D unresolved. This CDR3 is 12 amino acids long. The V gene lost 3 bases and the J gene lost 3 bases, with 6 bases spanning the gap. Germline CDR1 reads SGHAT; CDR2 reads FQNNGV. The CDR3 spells CASSFASYEQYF. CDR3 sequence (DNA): TGTGCCAGCAGCTTTGCCAGCTACGAGCAGTACTTC.

The DNA of the CDR3 is TGTGCCAGCAGTTGGGACAGCAAGCGCTATGGCTACACCTTC. It specifies CASSWDSKRYGYTF. The chain couples TRBV28 to TRBJ1-2; 7 nucleotides match TRBD1. Trimming took 4 bases from V and 4 from J; bases not matched to a gene: 6. This CDR3 contains 14 residues. CDR1 and CDR2 from the germline V gene are MDHEN and SYDVKM.

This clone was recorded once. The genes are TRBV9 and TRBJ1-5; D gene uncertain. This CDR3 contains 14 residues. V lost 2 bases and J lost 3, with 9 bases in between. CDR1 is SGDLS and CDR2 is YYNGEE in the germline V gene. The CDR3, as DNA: TGTGCCAGCAGCGTTGGAGGGAACAATCAGCCCCAGCATTTT. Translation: CASSVGGNNQPQHF.